This T cell receptor (beta chain) was captured by sequencing in a study of breast tumors, draining lymph nodes, adjacent tissues. Study-wide results and limits: Tumor repertoires ranked between lymph nodes and nontumor tissue in diversity, with V and J gene preferences. Luminal-like breast cancer showed significantly greater tumor-nontumor repertoire similarity than basal-like breast cancer did.

Looked up from germline, CDR1 is MNHEY and CDR2 is SVGAGI. With 0 bases clipped from V and 0 bases from J, the junction kept 1 base outside the gene matches. The CDR3 contains 16 residues. TCRdb processed the multiplex PCR reads anew with MiXCR; each CDR3 protein has one entry. In the table there are 15,000 or so distinct CDR3 sequences, roughly 44% of which are singletons. This clonotype has at least ten counts. Antigen unknown. This chain connects TRBV6-5 to TRBJ2-2; 7 bases agree with TRBD2. The specimen was tumor-adjacent breast tissue. The receptor's source is a female donor with breast cancer. Some clones in this sample may be carry-over from other donors' samples. The CDR3 loop is CASSYSGGANTGELFF. CDR3 in DNA: TGTGCCAGCAGTTACTCTGGGGGGGCGAACACCGGGGAGCTGTTTTTT.